This passage covers 12 T cell receptor beta chains from one sample sequenced in a study of T-cell reconstitution after alpha-beta-depleted transplantation in children. Researchers prepared the TCRbeta library using unique molecular identifiers, the study reports. From the PCR reads, TCRdb called clonotypes with MiXCR, one entry per CDR3 protein. The data contain 200,000 to 250,000 distinct CDR3 sequences, about a tenth of them seen just once; the ten biggest clones take up under 30%. The sample was PBMCs, taken before TCRalphabeta/CD19-depleted stem cell transplant. These receptors originate from a child younger than two with acute myeloid leukemia, due to receive a stem cell transplant.

The J gene is TRBJ1-4, the V gene TRBV3-2; the table's D gene call, TRBD1, was not cross checked with the DNA. TRBV3-2 is given as a pseudogene. CDR3 length: 14 amino acids. The CDR3, as DNA: TGTGCCAGCAGCCCCGGGACATATAATGAAAAACTGTTTTTT. Encoded protein: CASSPGTYNEKLFF.

This clonotype was recorded many times. The rearrangement joins TRBV9 to TRBJ2-5; unclear D gene. V was pared by 0 bases and J by 1 base, with 4 bases between. CDR1 SGDLS and CDR2 YYNGEE come from the germline V gene. The CDR3 length is 13 residues. The CDR3 sequence is CASSVDLQETQYF. The DNA for the CDR3 is TGTGCCAGCAGCGTAGACCTCCAAGAGACCCAGTACTTC.

The V gene is TRBV18, the J gene TRBJ1-1; maybe TRBD1 (6 bases). V dropped 8 bases and J dropped 6 bases, with 19 bases sitting between them. The germline V gene encodes CDR1 KGHSH and CDR2 LQKENI. This CDR3 is built from 14 residues. DNA of the CDR3: TGTGCCAGCGCACAACCAGGGGTGAGAGCTGAAGCTTTCTTT. This translates into CASAQPGVRAEAFF. Based on the CDR3 plus reference TRBV18 and TRBJ1-1, the full variable domain is NAGVMQNPRHLVRRRGQEARLRCSPMKGHSHVYWYRQLPEEGLKFMVYLQKENIIDESGMPKERFSAEFPKEGPSILRIQQVVRGDSAAYFCASAQPGVRAEAFFGQGTRLTVV.

The rearrangement joins TRBV4-3 to TRBJ1-6; TRBD1 matches at 9 bases. V gave up 2 bases and J gave up 4 bases; unmatched junction bases: 9. The V gene's germline CDR1 is LGHNA and CDR2 YSLEER. The CDR3 extends over 18 amino acids. CDR3 loop: CASSQQRQGGSYNSPLHF. CDR3 sequence (DNA): TGCGCCAGCAGCCAACAAAGACAGGGGGGGTCGTATAATTCACCCCTCCACTTT.

This clonotype appeared many times. The V call is TRBV12-3 or TRBV12-4, the J call TRBJ2-1; no reliable D call. With 4 bases removed from V and 6 bases from J, the gap between germline ends came to 16 bases. The CDR3 has 15 amino acids. The CDR3: CASSWHSNDGNEQFF. The CDR3 DNA is TGTGCCAGCAGTTGGCACAGTAATGACGGCAATGAGCAGTTCTTC.

This clonotype was counted many times. The V call is TRBV7-9, the J call TRBJ1-6; D is uncertain. The ends were cut back, 1 base at V and 10 bases at J, with 11 bases in the middle. The CDR3 extends over 14 amino acids. Germline loops: CDR1 SEHNR, CDR2 FQNEAQ (reference sequence). The CDR3 is CASSLESDYSPLHF. In DNA form, the CDR3 reads TGTGCCAGCAGCTTAGAAAGCGATTACTCACCCCTCCACTTT.

Turning to this clonotype: This may arise from a read error, as a much more abundant clone is one base away. The gene calls are TRBV10-1 and TRBJ1-2; the D gene is possibly TRBD1 (6 bases). The CDR3 covers 13 residues. Germline lookup yields CDR1 WNHNN and CDR2 SYGVQD (reference sequence). CDR3 region: CASSERQGNGYPF. The CDR3 region has the DNA TGCGCCAGCAGTGAGCGGCAGGGGAATGGCTACCCCTTC.

Ten or more counts support this clonotype. The chain uses TRBV10-2 and TRBJ2-7, with D tentatively TRBD2 (6 bases). There are 13 residues in the CDR3. Germline V CDR1 and CDR2: WSHSY, SAAADI. Trimming left V 7 bases short and J 7 bases short, with 17 bases between. This CDR3 reads CASNPDRGVEQYF. The CDR3 DNA reads as TGCGCCAGCAACCCGGACCGCGGGGTAGAGCAGTACTTC.

This clonotype was seen repeatedly, ten times or more. The rearrangement joins TRBV12-3 or TRBV12-4 to TRBJ1-3, with D unclear. Trimming took 3 bases from V and 1 from J, leaving 13 bases between them. The CDR3 totals 16 residues. The CDR3 sequence is CASSFARSLSGNTIYF. CDR3 DNA: TGTGCCAGCAGTTTTGCCAGGAGCCTTTCTGGAAACACCATATATTTT.

This clonotype has a count of ten or more. The chain has TRBV29-1 and TRBJ2-5; D is perhaps TRBD2 (8 bases). Deletions cut 2 bases from V and 4 bases from J, with 20 bases between. The CDR3 covers 16 residues. Germline values: CDR1 SQVTM, CDR2 ANQGSEA. CDR3 DNA sequence: TGCAGCGTTGAACCCCGGGAGGGGGCGATAAGAGAGACCCAGTACTTC. This sequence encodes CSVEPREGAIRETQYF. Full variable domain (missing parts from reference TRBV29-1 and TRBJ2-5): SAVISQKPSRDICQRGTSLTIQCQVDSQVTMMFWYRQQPGQSLTLIATANQGSEATYESGFVIDKFPISRPNLTFSTLTVSNMSPEDSSIYLCSVEPREGAIRETQYFGPGTRLLVL.

This clonotype has a count of ten or more. The V call is TRBV5-1, the J call TRBJ2-2, with a weak D call TRBD1 (6 bases). The CDR3 is 12 residues long. The V gene's germline CDR1 is SGHRS and CDR2 YFSETQ. Trimming cost V 4 bases and J 11 bases, with 12 bases left between them. The CDR3 here is CASSVDSGELFF. In nucleotides, the CDR3 is TGCGCCAGCAGCGTGGACAGTGGCGAGCTGTTTTTT.

This clonotype rates as medium-sized. The chain carries TRBV5-1 and TRBJ2-1, with D tentatively TRBD1 (5 bases). The V end lost 0 bases, the J end lost 0 bases, and 16 bases lay between the germline ends. The length of the CDR3 is 18 residues. Germline-derived CDR1 and CDR2 are SGHRS and YFSETQ. CDR3 sequence: CASSLGRQPVSSYNEQFF. The CDR3 DNA reads as TGCGCCAGCAGCTTGGGGAGACAGCCCGTAAGCTCCTACAATGAGCAGTTCTTC.